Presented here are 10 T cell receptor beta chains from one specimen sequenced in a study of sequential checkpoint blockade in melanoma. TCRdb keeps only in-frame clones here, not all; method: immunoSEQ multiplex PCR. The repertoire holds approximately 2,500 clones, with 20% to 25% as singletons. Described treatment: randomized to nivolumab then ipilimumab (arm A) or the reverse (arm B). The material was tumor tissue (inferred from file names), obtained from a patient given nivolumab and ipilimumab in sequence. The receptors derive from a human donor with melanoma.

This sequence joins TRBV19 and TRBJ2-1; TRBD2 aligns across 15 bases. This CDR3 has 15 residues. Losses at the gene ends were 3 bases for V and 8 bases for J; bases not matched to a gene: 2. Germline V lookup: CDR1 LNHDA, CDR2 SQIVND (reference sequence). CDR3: CASSMGTSGRYEQFF. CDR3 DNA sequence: TGTGCCAGTAGTATGGGGACTAGCGGGAGGTATGAGCAGTTCTTC.

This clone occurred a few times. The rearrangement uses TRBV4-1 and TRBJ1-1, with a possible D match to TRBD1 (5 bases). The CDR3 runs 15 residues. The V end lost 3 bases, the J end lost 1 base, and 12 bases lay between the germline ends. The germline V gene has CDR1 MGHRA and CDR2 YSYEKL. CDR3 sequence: CASSQRTQGNTEAFF. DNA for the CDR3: TGCGCCAGCAGCCAGAGAACCCAGGGGAACACTGAAGCTTTCTTT.

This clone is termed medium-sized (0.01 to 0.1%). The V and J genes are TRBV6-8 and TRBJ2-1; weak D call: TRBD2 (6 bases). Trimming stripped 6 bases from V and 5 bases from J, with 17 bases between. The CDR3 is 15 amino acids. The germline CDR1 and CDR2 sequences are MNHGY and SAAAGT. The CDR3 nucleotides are TGTGCCAGCAGGCCTGGGACGGGCGGGGACAATGAGCAGTTCTTC. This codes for CASRPGTGGDNEQFF.

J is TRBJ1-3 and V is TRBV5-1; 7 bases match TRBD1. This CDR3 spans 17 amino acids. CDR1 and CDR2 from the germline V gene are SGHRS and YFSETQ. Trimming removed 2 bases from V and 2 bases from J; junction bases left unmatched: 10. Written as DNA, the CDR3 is TGCGCCAGCAGCTTCGGGACAGCGACTTACCCTGGAAACACCATATATTTT. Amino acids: CASSFGTATYPGNTIYF.

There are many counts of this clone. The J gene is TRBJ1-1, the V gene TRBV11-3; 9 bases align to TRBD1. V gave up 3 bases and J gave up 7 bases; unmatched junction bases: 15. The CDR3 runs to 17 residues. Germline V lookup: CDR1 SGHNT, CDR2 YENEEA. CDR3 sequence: CASSFVLGTGRLGEAFF. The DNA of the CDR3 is TGTGCCAGCAGCTTCGTGTTGGGGACAGGGAGGCTAGGTGAAGCTTTCTTT.

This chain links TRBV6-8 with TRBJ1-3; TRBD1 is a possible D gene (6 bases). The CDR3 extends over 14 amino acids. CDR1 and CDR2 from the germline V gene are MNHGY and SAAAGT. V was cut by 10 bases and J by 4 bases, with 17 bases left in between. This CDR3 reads CAIMAGVTGNTIYF. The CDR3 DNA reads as TGTGCCATCATGGCAGGGGTAACGGGAAACACCATATATTTT.

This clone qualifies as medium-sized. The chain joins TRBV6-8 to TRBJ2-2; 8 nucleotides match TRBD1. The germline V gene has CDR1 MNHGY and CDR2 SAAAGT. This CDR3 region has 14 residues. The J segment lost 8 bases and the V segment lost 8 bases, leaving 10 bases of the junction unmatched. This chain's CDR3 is CASETQGARGELFF. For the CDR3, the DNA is TGTGCCAGCGAGACGCAGGGGGCTCGAGGGGAGCTGTTTTTT.

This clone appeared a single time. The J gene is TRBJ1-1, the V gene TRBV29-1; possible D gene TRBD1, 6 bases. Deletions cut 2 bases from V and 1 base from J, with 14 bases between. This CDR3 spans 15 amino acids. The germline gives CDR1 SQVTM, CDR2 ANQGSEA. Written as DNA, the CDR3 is TGCAGCGTTGAAAGTCAGGGGCGAGCGAACACTGAAGCTTTCTTT. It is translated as CSVESQGRANTEAFF.

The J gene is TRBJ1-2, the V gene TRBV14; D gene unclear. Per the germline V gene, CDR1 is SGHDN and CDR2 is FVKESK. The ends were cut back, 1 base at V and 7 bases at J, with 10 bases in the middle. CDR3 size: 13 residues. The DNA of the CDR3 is TGTGCCAGCAGCCAAGTGTCATGGAGTGGCTACACCTTC. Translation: CASSQVSWSGYTF.

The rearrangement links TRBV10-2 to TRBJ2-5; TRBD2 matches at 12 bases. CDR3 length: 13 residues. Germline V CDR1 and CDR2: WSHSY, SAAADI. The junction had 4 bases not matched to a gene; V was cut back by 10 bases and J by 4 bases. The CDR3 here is CATGLAGSETQYF. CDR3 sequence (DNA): TGCGCCACCGGACTAGCGGGGTCAGAGACCCAGTACTTC.